This T cell receptor (beta chain) is drawn from a study of blood T cell repertoires in COVID-19. The V gene lost 7 bases and the J gene lost 0 bases, with 16 bases spanning the gap. Germline CDR1 is MNHEY and CDR2 is SVGEGT. This CDR3 has 15 amino acids. Measured with immunoSEQ multiplex PCR; TCRdb has only the in-frame clones, and not every one. The data show about 110,000 clones, with approximately 85% seen just once and 16% held by the top ten. V usage is TRBV6-2 or TRBV6-3 and J usage is TRBJ2-7; the D gene is possibly TRBD2 (7 bases). The sequencing input was peripheral blood. This sequence was found in a woman aged 55-70 years with acute or convalescent COVID-19. CDR3 residues: CASTPEGGISYEQYF. The CDR3 DNA sequence: TGTGCCAGCACCCCCGAGGGGGGGATCTCCTACGAGCAGTACTTC.